The next 30 T cell receptor beta chains were all read from a single sample in a study of blood T cells in healthy people across ages (dated by TCRdb to 2015 to 2017). The library was generated by 5' RACE. For sequencing, an Illumina HiSeq 2500 was employed. A second roughly 7 to 11 cycle PCR used a sample-barcoded 5' primer and a J-beta primer mix. TCRdb cleaned the public reads at Q25 with fastp, built clones with MiXCR and kept in-frame beta chains. Entries that share a CDR3 protein sequence are merged under the most common genes and DNA. In all, the sample holds 800,000 or so distinct CDR3 sequences, and around 62% of those were seen once. The ten largest clonotypes hold around a quarter of the sample. Sequenced material: blood. Receptor source: a man between 25 and 39 years old in good health.

The genes are TRBV27 and TRBJ1-1; D not certain. CDR1 and CDR2 from the germline V gene are MNHEY and SMNVEV (reference sequence). Between the trimmed V and J ends, which lost 0 bases and 2 bases, there was a span of 10 bases. The CDR3 spans 15 residues. The CDR3 sequence is CASSLSPNSNTEAFF. For the CDR3, the DNA is TGTGCCAGCAGTTTATCGCCCAATTCTAACACTGAAGCTTTCTTT.

The rearrangement links TRBV20-1 to TRBJ2-1; the match to TRBD2 covers 12 bases. The ends lost 0 bases at V and 10 bases at J; junction bases unmatched: 13. Germline V gene data show CDR1 as DFQATT and CDR2 as SNEGSKA (reference sequence). The CDR3 loop spans 17 amino acids. CDR3 nucleotides: TGCAGTGCTAGAGAAGGACGGGCTAGCGGGGGGGCATGGGAGCAGTTCTTC. Translated, it gives CSAREGRASGGAWEQFF.

The chain uses TRBV12-3 or TRBV12-4 and TRBJ1-5; 8 bases agree with TRBD1. V lost 4 bases and J lost 3; bases outside the gene matches: 5. This CDR3 contains 15 residues. The CDR3 here is CASSSGTGHNQPQHF. As DNA, the CDR3 is TGTGCCAGCAGTTCCGGGACAGGACACAATCAGCCCCAGCATTTT.

J is TRBJ2-3 and V is TRBV6-4, with 9 bases fitting TRBD2. The CDR3 totals 15 residues. With 4 bases clipped from V and 3 bases from J, the junction kept 5 bases outside the gene matches. CDR1 is MRHNA, CDR2 SNTAGT, per germline. CDR3 protein: CASSALAGTTDTQYF. The CDR3, as DNA: TGTGCCAGCAGTGCTCTAGCGGGGACAACAGATACGCAGTATTTT.

CDR3 residues: CASSPEAGYEQYF. The CDR3 DNA reads as TGCGCCAGCAGCCCAGAAGCTGGCTACGAGCAGTACTTC. The chain joins TRBV4-1 to TRBJ2-4, with no clear D. The J call may be wrong; the DNA end is better matched by TRBJ2-7. Germline V gene sequence: CDR1 MGHRA, CDR2 YSYEKL. The CDR3 has 13 residues.

The V gene is TRBV11-3, the J gene TRBJ2-1; 11 bases agree with TRBD2. With 5 bases clipped from V and 4 bases from J, the junction kept 7 bases outside the gene matches. This CDR3 is built from 16 residues. The germline V gene has CDR1 SGHNT and CDR2 YENEEA. CDR3 protein: CASSVAGTSGYNEQFF. The CDR3, as DNA: TGTGCCAGCAGCGTAGCAGGGACTAGCGGTTACAATGAGCAGTTCTTC. Supplemented by reference TRBV11-3 and TRBJ2-1, the full variable domain reads EAGVVQSPRYKIIEKKQPVAFWCNPISGHNTLYWYLQNLGQGPELLIRYENEEAVDDSQLPKDRFSAERLKGVDSTLKIQPAELGDSAVYLCASSVAGTSGYNEQFFGPGTRLTVL.

V gene TRBV27 combines with J gene TRBJ2-5; D remains unclear. Deletions cut 6 bases from V and 5 bases from J, with 19 bases between. This CDR3 has 15 amino acids. Germline-derived CDR1 and CDR2 are MNHEY and SMNVEV (reference sequence). CDR3 region: CASRPYVHPTETQYF. For the CDR3, the DNA is TGTGCCAGCAGGCCTTACGTTCATCCCACTGAGACCCAGTACTTC.

The chain carries TRBV6-2 or TRBV6-3 and TRBJ2-1; 9 positions match TRBD1. The CDR3 consists of 14 residues. CDR1 is MNHEY, CDR2 SVGEGT, per germline. The V gene end was trimmed by 6 bases and the J gene end by 5 bases; junction bases not matched to a gene: 5. This chain's CDR3 is CASSLQGAHNEQFF. The CDR3 DNA sequence: TGTGCCAGCAGCCTACAGGGGGCTCACAATGAGCAGTTCTTC.

This clonotype was detected a few times. The CDR3 bases are TGTGCCAGCAGTTACGGGGGAAGGGGGTATACGTACGAGCAGTACTTC. Translated, it gives CASSYGGRGYTYEQYF. The chain joins TRBV6-5 to TRBJ2-7; possibly TRBD1 for D (6 bases). The CDR3 contains 16 residues. Germline V CDR1 and CDR2: MNHEY, SVGAGI. Trimming left V 2 bases short and J 4 bases short, with 18 bases between.

The chain links TRBV28 to TRBJ2-5, with D perhaps being TRBD1 or TRBD2 (5 bases each). The germline V gene encodes CDR1 MDHEN and CDR2 SYDVKM. This CDR3 is 13 amino acids long. Trimming cost V 10 bases and J 5 bases, with 17 bases left between them. As DNA, the CDR3 is TGTGCCACCAGAGGGGACGTGGGGGAGACCCAGTACTTC. It specifies CATRGDVGETQYF.

V gene TRBV7-9 combines with J gene TRBJ2-5, with TRBD1 matching 9 bases. The junction had 7 bases not matched to a gene; V was cut back by 4 bases and J by 1 base. This CDR3 is built from 16 residues. Germline V CDR1 and CDR2: SEHNR, FQNEAQ (reference sequence). Here the CDR3 DNA reads TGTGCCAGCAGCTCCCGACAGGGGGGTATCCAAGAGACCCAGTACTTC. Translation gives CASSSRQGGIQETQYF.

The chain combines TRBV2 with TRBJ2-5; unclear D gene. The DNA end is a closer match to TRBJ2-4, so the J assignment may be wrong. The germline V gene has CDR1 SNHLY and CDR2 FYNNEI. The CDR3 totals 14 residues. CDR3 loop: CASSAPAAKGIQYF. The CDR3 region has the DNA TGTGCCAGCAGTGCCCCTGCTGCGAAGGGCATTCAGTACTTC.

This sequence joins TRBV4-3 and TRBJ2-4; no clear D. This CDR3 contains 14 residues. V lost 2 bases and J 7 bases, leaving 12 bases between the germline ends. Germline V lookup: CDR1 LGHNA, CDR2 YSLEER. The CDR3 nucleotides read TGCGCCAGCAGCCAACGAGTCGGGTTGAACATTCAGTACTTC. It is translated as CASSQRVGLNIQYF.

This sequence joins TRBV28 and TRBJ2-3, with a possible D match to TRBD1 (5 bases). Germline V gene sequence: CDR1 MDHEN, CDR2 SYDVKM. V dropped 4 bases and J dropped 2 bases, with 13 bases sitting between them. The CDR3 covers 15 residues. The CDR3 DNA reads as TGTGCCAGCAGTTCCCCCCTGGGGCTCACAGATACGCAGTATTTT. Translating it yields CASSSPLGLTDTQYF.

This chain links TRBV11-3 with TRBJ2-3; 8 bases line up with TRBD2. J was trimmed by 7 bases and V by 4 bases; bases with no gene match: 4. CDR1 is SGHNT and CDR2 is YENEEA in the germline V gene. The CDR3 extends over 13 amino acids. The CDR3 here is CASSYTSGHTQYF. CDR3 in DNA: TGTGCCAGCAGCTACACTAGCGGACATACGCAGTATTTT.

This clonotype was detected a few times. The chain has TRBV20-1 and TRBJ2-4; 8 bases agree with TRBD2. Unmatched junction bases numbered 6, after V lost 3 bases and J lost 2 bases. This CDR3 is built from 15 residues. CDR1 is DFQATT and CDR2 is SNEGSKA in the germline V gene (reference sequence). This CDR3 is CSARGTSVTKNIQYF. The CDR3 nucleotides read TGCAGTGCTAGGGGGACTAGTGTGACCAAAAACATTCAGTACTTC.

There are a few counts of this clonotype. J is TRBJ2-7 and V is TRBV6-5; 7 nucleotides match TRBD1. This CDR3 spans 16 amino acids. V lost 0 bases to trimming and J lost 2 bases; unmatched junction nucleotides: 7. The germline V gene encodes CDR1 MNHEY and CDR2 SVGAGI. CDR3 amino acids: CASSYSSGQGAYEQYF. The CDR3 region has the DNA TGTGCCAGCAGTTACTCGTCAGGCCAGGGGGCCTACGAGCAGTACTTC.

This clonotype was observed many times. The gene calls are TRBV5-1 and TRBJ2-3, with D maybe TRBD2 (5 bases). This CDR3 region has 15 residues. The V and J ends lost 0 bases and 4 bases respectively, with 12 bases between them. The germline gives CDR1 SGHRS, CDR2 YFSETQ. The CDR3 loop is CASSLEPGLPDTQYF. Here the CDR3 DNA reads TGCGCCAGCAGCTTGGAACCGGGGTTGCCAGATACGCAGTATTTT. The full variable domain, rest sourced from reference TRBV5-1 and TRBJ2-3, is KAGVTQTPRYLIKTRGQQVTLSCSPISGHRSVSWYQQTPGQGLQFLFEYFSETQRNKGNFPGRFSGRQFSNSRSEMNVSTLELGDSALYLCASSLEPGLPDTQYFGPGTRLTVL.

The V and J genes are TRBV5-1 and TRBJ2-3, with D possibly being TRBD2 (5 bases). The CDR3 contains 14 residues. Trimming removed 6 bases from V and 4 bases from J, with 15 bases in between. Germline V gene data show CDR1 as SGHRS and CDR2 as YFSETQ. CDR3 region: CASTSFRSADTQYF. The CDR3 DNA reads TGCGCCAGCACCTCTTTCCGTAGCGCAGATACGCAGTATTTT.

The chain links TRBV7-3 to TRBJ2-3; D possibly corresponds to TRBD2 (6 bases). This CDR3 is 14 amino acids long. Germline values: CDR1 SGHTA, CDR2 FQGTGA. Trimming cost V 4 bases and J 6 bases, with 14 bases left between them. CDR3 nucleotide sequence: TGTGCCAGCAGCTCGGCGGGGCGGCATGATACGCAGTATTTT. The encoded protein is CASSSAGRHDTQYF.

The chain uses TRBV16 and TRBJ1-2; D is possibly TRBD1 (5 bases). The CDR3 length is 15 residues. Germline V gene lookup returns CDR1 KGHSY and CDR2 FQNENV. V was cut by 6 bases and J by 0 bases, with 14 bases left in between. Written as DNA, the CDR3 is TGTGCCAGCAGTCCTCCAGGGACCCCTAACTATGGCTACACCTTC. This encodes CASSPPGTPNYGYTF.

The chain is built from TRBV7-8 and TRBJ2-1; D not resolved. The J call may not be correct, given that the DNA end is closer to TRBJ2-7. The CDR3 runs to 13 residues. Germline CDR1 is SGHVS and CDR2 is FQNEAQ. The CDR3 region is CASSPSTYNEQYF. For the CDR3, the DNA is TGTGCCAGCAGCCCGTCAACCTACAATGAGCAGTACTTC.

This chain connects TRBV7-3 to TRBJ2-3; TRBD2 aligns across 11 bases. The CDR3 consists of 19 residues. Germline loops: CDR1 SGHTA, CDR2 FQGTGA. V lost 5 bases, J lost 2 bases, and 15 bases stayed unmatched. CDR3 loop: CASSQGGTSGVPSTDTQYF. CDR3 sequence (DNA): TGTGCCAGCAGCCAAGGGGGGACTAGCGGAGTCCCCTCCACAGATACGCAGTATTTT.

This clonotype was seen more than once but under ten times. The rearrangement uses TRBV27 and TRBJ1-5, with 7 positions matching TRBD1. The CDR3 extends over 15 amino acids. Per the germline V gene, CDR1 is MNHEY and CDR2 is SMNVEV (reference sequence). V trimming: 5 bases; J trimming: 0 bases; junction bases outside the gene matches: 4. CDR3 DNA: TGTGCCAGCAGTCTGACAGGGAATAGCAATCAGCCCCAGCATTTT. This sequence encodes CASSLTGNSNQPQHF.

This chain links TRBV7-3 with TRBJ2-7; D perhaps matches TRBD1 (6 bases). Trimming removed 5 bases at V and 5 bases at J, with 37 bases between. CDR3 size: 21 residues. Germline V CDR1 and CDR2: SGHTA, FQGTGA. CDR3 sequence: CASSPKWGPFDSLPQFHEQYF. CDR3 DNA: TGTGCCAGCAGCCCGAAGTGGGGGCCCTTCGATAGCCTACCACAATTTCACGAGCAGTACTTC.

J is TRBJ2-1 and V is TRBV27; 8 bases fit TRBD2. Germline CDR1 reads MNHEY; CDR2 reads SMNVEV (reference sequence). The CDR3 runs 17 residues. The V gene end was trimmed by 2 bases and the J gene end by 5 bases; junction bases not matched to a gene: 11. CDR3 bases: TGTGCCAGCAGTTTAGTATGGAGCGGGGGTGCGGACAATGAGCAGTTCTTC. Translation gives CASSLVWSGGADNEQFF.

A remark on this clonotype: At one end the junction does not follow the germline gene, possibly because of a read error. This sequence joins TRBV4-3 and TRBJ2-7; D call uncertain. The CDR3 is 15 amino acids. Germline assignment: CDR1 LGHNA and CDR2 YSLEER. DNA for the CDR3: TGCGCCAGCATCCAAGAGTCCGTCCCGTCCTACGAGCAGTACTTC. Encoded protein: CASIQESVPSYEQYF.

The chain recombines TRBV28 with TRBJ2-5; 8 bases line up with TRBD1. CDR1 and CDR2 from the germline V gene are MDHEN and SYDVKM. The CDR3 sequence is 14 residues long. V was pared by 4 bases and J by 11 bases, with 12 bases of the junction left unmatched. CDR3 nucleotide sequence: TGTGCCAGCAGTTCAAGGGACAGGTTAGCGCGGCAGTACTTC. It is translated as CASSSRDRLARQYF.

The chain employs TRBV29-1 and TRBJ2-5; D is possibly TRBD1 or TRBD2 (5 bases each). Germline-derived CDR1 and CDR2 are SQVTM and ANQGSEA. There are 14 residues in the CDR3. The V end lost 7 bases, the J end lost 2 bases, and 17 bases lay between the germline ends. CDR3 in DNA: TGCAGCGGTTGCCGAATCGGGGCACAAGAGACCCAGTACTTC. Amino acid sequence: CSGCRIGAQETQYF.

This clonotype was observed a handful of times. The V call is TRBV7-9, the J call TRBJ2-3, with 7 nucleotides matching TRBD2. This CDR3 is 15 amino acids long. Germline loops: CDR1 SEHNR, CDR2 FQNEAQ (reference sequence). The junction had 8 bases not matched to a gene; V was cut back by 8 bases and J by 0 bases. CDR3 loop: CASSPLRGSTDTQYF. The CDR3 region has the DNA TGTGCCAGCTCCCCTTTGCGGGGGAGCACAGATACGCAGTATTTT.